The 13 T cell receptor beta chains given below trace back to one sample, sequenced in a study of blood T cells in healthy people across ages. Sample-barcoded 5' priming and a J-beta primer mix drove a second PCR of 7 to 11 cycles. TCRdb reprocessed the 5' RACE reads with MiXCR, giving one entry per CDR3 protein. The table lists 1.8 million or so distinct CDR3 sequences, around 40% of them singletons. The sample comprised blood. These receptors all stem from a human donor in good health.

This clonotype has only a few counts. V usage is TRBV28 and J usage is TRBJ2-7, with D possibly TRBD1 on 5 matching bases. V was cut by 3 bases and J by 0 bases, with 24 bases left in between. Germline V gene sequence: CDR1 MDHEN, CDR2 SYDVKM. The CDR3 totals 19 residues. The CDR3 here is CASSFETHGQGKPSYEQYF. In DNA form, the CDR3 reads TGTGCCAGCAGTTTTGAGACCCACGGGCAGGGAAAACCCTCCTACGAGCAGTACTTC.

This clonotype has a handful of counts. The chain is built from TRBV5-1 and TRBJ1-4; a possible D gene is TRBD1 (6 bases). This CDR3 spans 16 amino acids. Trimming removed 5 bases from V and 0 bases from J, with 14 bases in between. The germline V gene has CDR1 SGHRS and CDR2 YFSETQ. CDR3 DNA: TGCGCCAGCAGAGAGGGACATCTAGCAACTAATGAAAAACTGTTTTTT. This encodes CASREGHLATNEKLFF.

This clonotype showed up just a few times. The chain employs TRBV2 and TRBJ2-3, with D uncertain. Germline V gene lookup returns CDR1 SNHLY and CDR2 FYNNEI. Deletions cut 4 bases from V and 6 bases from J, with 14 bases between. The CDR3 loop spans 14 amino acids. CDR3 in DNA: TGTGCCAGCAGTGTGAGGTCCGGCATCGATACGCAGTATTTT. Amino acid sequence: CASSVRSGIDTQYF.

The chain combines TRBV28 with TRBJ2-1; TRBD2 aligns across 14 bases. The CDR3 is 17 amino acids. Unmatched junction bases numbered 9, after V lost 2 bases and J lost 9 bases. CDR1 MDHEN and CDR2 SYDVKM come from the germline V gene. The CDR3 DNA sequence: TGTGCCAGCAGTTTAAGACTAGCGGGGGGGCCGTCTTTTGAGCAGTTCTTC. Translating gives CASSLRLAGGPSFEQFF.

This clonotype has only a few counts. This chain uses TRBV20-1 with TRBJ1-2; weak D call: TRBD1 (5 bases). The germline V gene encodes CDR1 DFQATT and CDR2 SNEGSKA (reference sequence). The length of the CDR3 is 12 residues. The V end lost 8 bases, the J end lost 4 bases, and 14 bases lay between the germline ends. CDR3 sequence (DNA): TGCAGTACTACTGGGACGCTCTATGGCTACACCTTC. This sequence encodes CSTTGTLYGYTF.

This clonotype was counted a single time. The rearrangement joins TRBV20-1 to TRBJ2-1, with D unclear. Per germline, CDR1 DFQATT and CDR2 SNEGSKA (reference sequence). Trimming stripped 0 bases from V and 7 bases from J, with 13 bases between. The CDR3 spans 14 residues. This CDR3 reads CSAREIGLPNEQFF. DNA of the CDR3: TGCAGTGCTAGAGAGATCGGGCTCCCGAATGAGCAGTTCTTC.

The rearrangement joins TRBV20-1 to TRBJ1-2; D unresolved. This CDR3 is 16 amino acids long. Germline lookup yields CDR1 DFQATT and CDR2 SNEGSKA (reference sequence). Trimming removed 2 bases from V and 0 bases from J, with 16 bases in between. DNA for the CDR3: TGCAGTGCTAGATTGGTATTGGTGACTACTAACTATGGCTACACCTTC. It translates to CSARLVLVTTNYGYTF.

CDR3 sequence: CSASVTGGLANTEAFF. CDR3 coding DNA: TGCAGTGCTAGTGTGACAGGGGGCTTGGCGAACACTGAAGCTTTCTTT. This rearrangement joins TRBV20-1 to TRBJ1-1, with 10 bases matching TRBD1. The CDR3 extends over 16 amino acids. The junction had 8 bases not matched to a gene; V was cut back by 3 bases and J by 1 base. Germline values: CDR1 DFQATT, CDR2 SNEGSKA (reference sequence).

This chain uses TRBV4-3 with TRBJ1-2; TRBD1 might be the D (5 bases). Looked up from germline, CDR1 is LGHNA and CDR2 is YSLEER. CDR3 length: 14 residues. The ends were cut back, 1 base at V and 6 bases at J, with 12 bases in the middle. The CDR3 DNA follows: TGCGCCAGCAGCCAAGGGCAACTAGGGGATGGCTACACCTTC. It specifies CASSQGQLGDGYTF.

V is TRBV20-1 and J is TRBJ1-2; TRBD1 matches at 8 bases. Germline V gives CDR1 DFQATT, CDR2 SNEGSKA (reference sequence). The CDR3 has 18 amino acids. V was clipped by 3 bases and J by 7 bases; unmatched bases: 22. CDR3 nucleotides: TGCAGTGCTAGCAGACCCACGGGGGCAGGGGGCTTATCAGGTGGCTACACCTTC. Amino acid sequence: CSASRPTGAGGLSGGYTF.

There are a few counts of this clonotype. V gene TRBV27 combines with J gene TRBJ2-1, with D tentatively TRBD1 (5 bases). The V gene's germline CDR1 is MNHEY and CDR2 SMNVEV (reference sequence). The ends were cut back, 2 bases at V and 0 bases at J, with 8 bases in the middle. The CDR3 is 15 amino acids. As DNA, the CDR3 is TGTGCCAGCAGTTTAATTGACAGCTCCTACAATGAGCAGTTCTTC. Its protein is CASSLIDSSYNEQFF.

V usage is TRBV20-1 and J usage is TRBJ2-5, with D perhaps being TRBD1 or TRBD2 (5 bases each). Germline CDR1 DFQATT, CDR2 SNEGSKA (reference sequence). V lost 3 bases and J 11 bases, leaving 19 bases between the germline ends. The CDR3 is 13 residues long. CDR3 DNA: TGCAGTGCTAGTGGGGGAGTTCATTGGGAGCAGTACTTC. Its translation: CSASGGVHWEQYF.

V gene TRBV9 combines with J gene TRBJ2-1, with 10 bases that match TRBD2. Trimming removed 4 bases from V and 9 bases from J; junction bases left unmatched: 13. This CDR3 comprises 16 residues. Germline V gene lookup returns CDR1 SGDLS and CDR2 YYNGEE. The CDR3 DNA sequence: TGTGCCAGCAGCTCCAGGGGGAGCGGGGGGGCTAGTGAGCAGTTCTTC. Its protein is CASSSRGSGGASEQFF.